This TCR beta chain was identified during a study of cytomegalovirus exposure and HLA in healthy donors. The CDR3 consists of 15 residues. The junction had 4 bases not matched to a gene; V was cut back by 3 bases and J by 2 bases. Germline loops: CDR1 KGHSH, CDR2 LQKENI. Note on this clone: No antigen is known for it.

The PCR contained 60 Vbeta and 13 Jbeta primers. Clones were sequenced by immunoSEQ multiplex PCR, and TCRdb holds only the in-frame ones, with some missing. In the table there are around 150,000 clones, 75% to 80% of which are singletons. Study-wide points: Some V segments, TRBV6-2 and TRBV6-3 among them, were indistinguishable and were therefore excluded. In vitro assays verified that three CMV-associated chains recognized CMV antigens specifically.

This TCR came from a woman in her 40s in good health and CMV-seronegative. The sample consisted of PBMCs. The chain has TRBV18 and TRBJ2-1; 7 nucleotides line up with TRBD1. The CDR3 here is CASSPGTATYNEQFF. The CDR3 DNA sequence: TGTGCCAGCTCACCCGGGACAGCAACCTACAATGAGCAGTTCTTC.